This is a list of T cell receptor beta chains from one sample in a study of beta chain features in type 1 diabetes. Some clones are missing from TCRdb's copy, which holds only in-frame ones; the method was immunoSEQ multiplex PCR. The table has about 150,000 clones, around 8% seen once; the top ten hold less than 0.85%. The sample comprised central memory CD4+ T cells from blood. The receptors stem from a man younger than 35 in good health. CDR3s include the opening cysteine and the closing phenylalanine or tryptophan. Each record gives: D gene, clone size, V gene, CDR3 length, J gene, CDR3 protein, CDR3 DNA. A D gene is named only where the DNA matches it firmly. The listing skips clone size in some rows; elsewhere it reads once, few, many or a size class.

d_gene: TRBD2
abundance: few
v_gene: TRBV4-2
len: 16
j_gene: TRBJ2-5
CDR3aa: CASSQGTSGSIETQYF
CDR3nt: TGTGCCAGCAGCCAAGGGACTAGCGGGAGTATAGAGACCCAGTACTTC

d_gene: NA
abundance: few
v_gene: TRBV19
len: 15
j_gene: TRBJ2-2
CDR3aa: CASSMEGANTGELFF
CDR3nt: TGTGCCAGTAGTATGGAGGGAGCGAACACCGGGGAGCTGTTTTTT

d_gene: NA
abundance: few
v_gene: TRBV6-6
len: 15
j_gene: TRBJ2-3
CDR3aa: CASTRLGTGTDTQYF
CDR3nt: TGTGCCAGCACCCGACTAGGAACAGGCACAGATACGCAGTATTTT

d_gene: NA
abundance: NA
v_gene: TRBV4-3
len: 19
j_gene: TRBJ1-3
CDR3aa: CASSQAPGLPSIDGNTIYF
CDR3nt: TGCGCCAGCAGCCAAGCCCCGGGGTTACCATCGATCGACGGAAACACCATATATTTT

d_gene: NA
abundance: NA
v_gene: TRBV4-3
len: 13
j_gene: TRBJ1-2
CDR3aa: CASSQESGYGYTF
CDR3nt: TGCGCCAGCAGCCAAGAGTCCGGCTATGGCTACACCTTC

d_gene: NA
abundance: NA
v_gene: TRBV19
len: 14
j_gene: TRBJ2-1
CDR3aa: CASTLNGAVLEQFF
CDR3nt: TGTGCCAGTACCCTAAACGGAGCAGTCCTTGAGCAGTTCTTC

d_gene: TRBD1
abundance: NA
v_gene: TRBV30
len: 16
j_gene: TRBJ2-6
CDR3aa: CAHHQGTGSGANVLTF
CDR3nt: TGTGCCCATCATCAGGGGACAGGGTCTGGGGCCAACGTCCTGACTTTC

d_gene: NA
abundance: few
v_gene: TRBV7-9
len: 16
j_gene: TRBJ1-1
CDR3aa: CASSPPRGLLNTEAFF
CDR3nt: TGTGCCAGCAGCCCCCCCAGGGGCCTACTAAACACTGAAGCTTTCTTT

d_gene: TRBD2
abundance: few
v_gene: TRBV7-2
len: 13
j_gene: TRBJ2-7
CDR3aa: CASSPGLGNEQYF
CDR3nt: TGTGCCAGTTCTCCGGGACTAGGCAACGAGCAGTACTTC

d_gene: NA
abundance: few
v_gene: TRBV12-5
len: 13
j_gene: TRBJ2-2
CDR3aa: CASGFGGTGELFF
CDR3nt: TGTGCTAGTGGTTTCGGGGGCACCGGGGAGCTGTTTTTT

d_gene: TRBD2
abundance: NA
v_gene: TRBV6-5
len: 15
j_gene: TRBJ2-3
CDR3aa: CASSYIAGFTDTQYF
CDR3nt: TGTGCCAGCAGTTATATAGCGGGGTTCACAGATACGCAGTATTTT

d_gene: NA
abundance: few
v_gene: TRBV4-2
len: 18
j_gene: TRBJ2-4
CDR3aa: CASSQGSFGSLAKNIQYF
CDR3nt: TGTGCCAGCAGCCAAGGAAGTTTCGGGTCCCTAGCCAAAAACATTCAGTACTTC

d_gene: NA
abundance: many
v_gene: TRBV19
len: 12
j_gene: TRBJ1-2
CDR3aa: CASSDPGRRNTF
CDR3nt: TGTGCCAGTAGTGACCCGGGGAGGCGGAACACCTTC

d_gene: TRBD1
abundance: few
v_gene: TRBV18
len: 15
j_gene: TRBJ1-3
CDR3aa: CASSPEGQRGNTIYF
CDR3nt: TGTGCCAGCTCACCAGAGGGACAGAGAGGAAACACCATATATTTT

d_gene: NA
abundance: NA
v_gene: TRBV27
len: 14
j_gene: TRBJ2-1
CDR3aa: CASSLAEAGGFVFF
CDR3nt: TGTGCCAGCAGTTTGGCCGAGGCTGGGGGCTTCGTGTTCTTC

d_gene: NA
abundance: few
v_gene: TRBV29-1
len: 14
j_gene: TRBJ2-1
CDR3aa: CSVDEGGSYNEQFF
CDR3nt: TGCAGCGTTGATGAGGGAGGCTCCTACAATGAGCAGTTCTTC